The 11 T cell receptor beta chains presented below share a single source sample, sequenced in a study of T cell clonality in common variable immunodeficiency. Some clones are missing from TCRdb's copy, which holds only in-frame ones; the method was immunoSEQ multiplex PCR. Listed for the sample are approximately 52,000 clones, none seen a single time. The source material was peripheral blood mononuclear cells. The receptors were gathered from a person aged 18 to 70 in good health.

This clone occurred many times. The read ends 3 residues before the CDR3 terminus; that terminus is restored from the germline J gene. The chain employs TRBV7-3 and TRBJ2-1; TRBD2 matches at 11 bases. Germline CDR1 reads SGHTA; CDR2 reads FQGTGA. The CDR3 consists of 14 residues. Germline trimming cut 5 bases from V and 8 bases from J; bases unmatched to any gene: 5. The CDR3 spells CASSISGRGYEQFF. The part of the CDR3 DNA that was read is TGTGCCAGCAGCATTAGCGGGAGGGGGTATGAG.

Many counts were recorded for this clone. Coverage ceases 3 residues before the CDR3 finishes, and the germline J gene fills in the end. J is TRBJ2-7 and V is TRBV6-2 or TRBV6-3; D not resolved. The CDR3 spans 16 residues. Trimming shortened V by 6 bases and J by 1 base, and 19 bases separated the two germline ends. CDR1 and CDR2 (germline): MNHEY, SVGEGT. The sequenced CDR3 bases are TGTGCCAGCAGCAGGCGAGGCTACGAAATATCCTACGAG. Encoded protein: CASSRRGYEISYE. The entire CDR3 sequence reads CASSRRGYEISYEQYF.

This clone was seen at least ten times. The read ends 3 residues before the CDR3 terminus; that terminus is restored from the germline J gene. V is TRBV5-6 and J is TRBJ2-7; TRBD2 is a possible D gene (6 bases). Per the germline V gene, CDR1 is SGHDT and CDR2 is YYEEEE. CDR3 length equals 13 residues. V gave up 7 bases and J gave up 6 bases, with 17 bases separating them. CDR3 DNA, as far as it was read: TGTGCCAGCCGATTGGAGGGAGCGGGCGAG. Translation: CASRLEGAGE. The entire CDR3 protein reads CASRLEGAGEQYF.

This clone has just a few counts. The CDR3 is cut off 3 residues early in the read; its end comes from the germline J gene. This chain links TRBV20-1 with TRBJ2-7, with TRBD2 matching 9 bases. J lost 2 bases, V lost 3 bases, and 8 bases had no gene match. In germline, CDR1 is DFQATT, CDR2 SNEGSKA (reference sequence). CDR3 length: 15 amino acids. The DNA read from the CDR3 is TGCAGTGCTAGGGCAGCTAGCGGGACCCCCTACGAG. Amino acid sequence: CSARAASGTPYE. The CDR3 reads in full as CSARAASGTPYEQYF.

This clone was counted at least ten times. The read ends 3 residues shy of where the CDR3 ends; the end is completed using the germline J gene. The rearrangement uses TRBV7-9 and TRBJ1-2; D is unresolved. Germline V lookup: CDR1 SEHNR, CDR2 FQNEAQ (reference sequence). The CDR3 is 11 residues long. V was clipped by 2 bases and J by 4 bases, with 2 bases between them. The CDR3 region is CASSLLYGYTF. The CDR3 bases that were read are TGTGCCAGCAGCTTACTCTATGGC. The full variable domain, in which reference TRBV7-9 and TRBJ1-2 provide the parts outside the CDR3, is DTGVSQNPRHKITKRGQNVTFRCDPISEHNRLYWYRQTLGQGPEFLTYFQNEAQLEKSRLLSDRFSAERPKGSFSTLEIQRTEQGDSAMYLCASSLLYGYTFGSGTRLTVV.

A few counts support this clone. The CDR3 end falls 3 residues outside the read, so it is completed with the germline J gene. The rearrangement joins TRBV2 to TRBJ1-3; D unclear. Germline V lookup: CDR1 SNHLY, CDR2 FYNNEI. CDR3 length equals 15 residues. Trimming cost V 5 bases and J 0 bases, with 11 bases left between them. The CDR3 protein is CASSPQLGSGNTIYF. Incomplete CDR3 DNA: TGTGCCAGCAGTCCCCAACTCGGCTCTGGAAACACC.

This clone was counted at least ten times. The read is 3 residues too short to cover the CDR3 end, so that end is filled in from the germline J gene. The chain has TRBV12-3 or TRBV12-4 and TRBJ2-1; TRBD2 matches 7 bases. The CDR3 runs to 14 residues. Trimming removed 5 bases from V and 0 bases from J; junction bases left unmatched: 1. The sequenced CDR3 bases are TGTGCCAGCAGTGGGACTAACTCCTACAATGAG. Translating it yields CASSGTNSYNE. In full, the CDR3 is CASSGTNSYNEQFF.

There are a few counts of this clone. The CDR3 end falls 3 residues outside the read, so it is completed with the germline J gene. The chain uses TRBV5-4 and TRBJ2-5, with 7 bases that match TRBD1. CDR1 and CDR2 from the germline V gene are SGHNT and YYREEE (reference sequence). The J segment lost 4 bases and the V segment lost 0 bases, leaving 3 bases of the junction unmatched. This CDR3 is 14 amino acids long. The CDR3 bases that were read are TGTGCCAGCAGCTTGGGGGGACAGAGAGAGACC. Its protein is CASSLGGQRET. The entire CDR3 sequence reads CASSLGGQRETQYF. Together with reference TRBV5-4 and TRBJ2-5, the CDR3 gives the full variable domain: ETGVTQSPTHLIKTRGQQVTLRCSSQSGHNTVSWYQQALGQGPQFIFQYYREEENGRGNFPPRFSGLQFPNYSSELNVNALELDDSALYLCASSLGGQRETQYFGPGTRLLVL.

This clone was picked up many times. The CDR3 end lies 3 residues beyond the end of the read and is filled in from the germline J gene. The rearrangement links TRBV4-1 to TRBJ2-3, with TRBD1 matching 10 bases. The V and J ends lost 0 bases and 0 bases, in that order; junction bases with no gene match: 3. The germline V gene encodes CDR1 MGHRA and CDR2 YSYEKL. The CDR3 has 17 amino acids. The chain's CDR3 is CASSQDDRGPSTDTQYF. Incomplete CDR3 DNA: TGCGCCAGCAGCCAAGATGACAGGGGGCCTAGCACAGATACG.

A remark on this clone: The CDR3 end falls 3 residues outside the read, so it is completed with the germline J gene. This sequence joins TRBV2 and TRBJ2-5; D remains ambiguous. Trimming pared 5 bases from V and 2 bases from J, leaving 6 bases between. The CDR3 has 12 residues. Germline V gene sequence: CDR1 SNHLY, CDR2 FYNNEI. The part of the CDR3 DNA that was read is TGTGCCAGCAGTAGCCTTCAAGAGACC. Translating it yields CASSSLQET. The CDR3 reads in full as CASSSLQETQYF.

This clone came up a few times. The read terminates 3 residues ahead of where the CDR3 ends, so the germline J gene completes it. V is TRBV30 and J is TRBJ1-1; possibly TRBD1 for D (6 bases). The germline gives CDR1 GTSNPN, CDR2 SVGIG (reference sequence). This CDR3 is built from 14 residues. The V gene lost 4 bases and the J gene lost 1 base, with 13 bases spanning the gap. The chain's CDR3 is CAWIRGTKNTEAFF. Partial CDR3 DNA: TGTGCCTGGATCCGAGGGACAAAGAACACTGAA.